These 13 T cell receptor beta chains came from one sample sequenced in a study of cytotoxic CD8 clonotypes in ibrutinib-treated CLL. The assay was immunoSEQ multiplex PCR, and TCRdb's table has in-frame clones only and misses some. Among about 140,000 clones, about 84% were seen once, and the ten largest hold 6% to 9.5%. The specimen comprised PBMCs, sampled after 36 months of ibrutinib treatment. These receptors were collected from a human donor with chronic lymphocytic leukemia.

This chain joins TRBV6-5 and TRBJ2-1, with 8 positions matching TRBD1. Germline values: CDR1 MNHEY, CDR2 SVGAGI. Trimming cost V 2 bases and J 2 bases; bases outside gene matches: 5. The CDR3 contains 16 residues. The CDR3 reads CASSYESRGPYNEQFF. DNA for the CDR3: TGTGCCAGCAGTTACGAATCCAGGGGGCCCTACAATGAGCAGTTCTTC.

The chain uses TRBV4-1 and TRBJ1-4, with 8 bases fitting TRBD1. The CDR3 sequence is 15 residues long. Germline CDR1 and CDR2: MGHRA and YSYEKL. Trimming took 3 bases from V and 8 from J; bases not matched to a gene: 8. CDR3 coding DNA: TGCGCCAGCAGCCAGACCGGGACAGGTAACGAAAAACTGTTTTTT. As protein: CASSQTGTGNEKLFF.

The V gene is TRBV7-2, the J gene TRBJ1-5; D gene ambiguous. Germline CDR1 is SGHTA and CDR2 is FQGNSA. Trimming cost V 6 bases and J 5 bases, with 17 bases left between them. The CDR3 has 15 amino acids. The CDR3 loop reads CASSPDGMIYQPQHF. In nucleotides, the CDR3 is TGTGCCAGCAGTCCGGACGGAATGATATATCAGCCCCAGCATTTT.

This chain joins TRBV5-4 and TRBJ2-2; possible D gene TRBD2, 6 bases. CDR1 and CDR2 (germline): SGHNT, YYREEE (reference sequence). Trimming took off 2 bases at V and 6 bases at J, with 17 bases between the two ends. This CDR3 comprises 16 residues. The CDR3, as DNA: TGTGCCAGCAGCTTTCCCTGGGGCGGAGGGGCCGGGGAGCTGTTTTTT. This translates into CASSFPWGGGAGELFF.

The V gene is TRBV30, the J gene TRBJ1-5, with D perhaps matching TRBD1 (5 bases). This CDR3 is built from 13 residues. Trimming removed 4 bases at V and 8 bases at J, with 15 bases between. Germline lookup yields CDR1 GTSNPN and CDR2 SVGIG (reference sequence). The CDR3 here is CAWTPSWGKPQHF. The CDR3 nucleotides are TGTGCCTGGACCCCAAGTTGGGGGAAGCCCCAGCATTTT.

This clone was detected only a few times. The chain has TRBV5-5 and TRBJ1-2, with TRBD1 matching 9 bases. Trimming cost V 6 bases and J 8 bases; bases outside gene matches: 17. The CDR3 covers 16 residues. The V gene's germline CDR1 is SGHKS and CDR2 YYEKEE (reference sequence). The CDR3: CASTSRRQGEARGYTF. The CDR3 nucleotides are TGTGCCAGCACCTCTCGACGACAGGGGGAAGCGCGAGGCTACACCTTC.

This clone was seen only a few times. This chain connects TRBV20-1 to TRBJ1-1; D unresolved. Germline CDR1 DFQATT, CDR2 SNEGSKA (reference sequence). The V end lost 6 bases, the J end lost 13 bases, and 12 bases lay between the germline ends. CDR3 length equals 9 residues. CDR3 residues: CSARREVFF. The DNA of the CDR3 is TGCAGTGCGCGTCGCGAGGTTTTCTTT.

This chain uses TRBV29-1 with TRBJ1-2; possibly TRBD1 for D (6 bases). The V end was cut by 1 base, the J end by 8 bases, with 14 bases between. CDR1 SQVTM and CDR2 ANQGSEA come from the germline V gene. CDR3 length: 13 amino acids. CDR3 bases: TGCAGCGTTGAAGGTGGGGGCGCGGAGGGCTACACCTTC. Protein: CSVEGGGAEGYTF.

The gene calls are TRBV11-2 and TRBJ2-4; D is ambiguous. Germline V gene sequence: CDR1 SGHAT, CDR2 FQNNGV. Trimming took 4 bases from V and 6 from J, leaving 16 bases between them. The CDR3 extends over 15 amino acids. The CDR3 DNA is TGTGCCAGCAGCTCCGACCGGTCCCCCAGAAACATTCAGTACTTC. Protein sequence: CASSSDRSPRNIQYF.

The genes are TRBV11-2 and TRBJ1-4; D is undetermined. The V end was cut by 1 base, the J end by 8 bases, with 14 bases between. The CDR3 length is 15 residues. Per the germline V gene, CDR1 is SGHAT and CDR2 is FQNNGV. The CDR3 region is CASSLGADAWEKLFF. The DNA of the CDR3 is TGTGCCAGCAGCTTAGGGGCAGACGCTTGGGAAAAACTGTTTTTT.

V is TRBV5-1 and J is TRBJ2-7; 8 nucleotides agree with TRBD1. V dropped 2 bases and J dropped 0; count of bases not matched to a gene: 4. The CDR3 contains 15 residues. Germline V CDR1 and CDR2: SGHRS, YFSETQ. The CDR3 DNA reads TGCGCCAGCAGCTTCTCGACAGGGGCCTCCTACGAGCAGTACTTC. This gives the protein CASSFSTGASYEQYF.

This chain uses TRBV6-5 with TRBJ1-6, with D unresolved. Trimming shortened V by 0 bases and J by 4 bases, and 10 bases separated the two germline ends. The length of the CDR3 is 16 residues. CDR1 MNHEY and CDR2 SVGAGI come from the germline V gene. DNA of the CDR3: TGTGCCAGCAGTTACTCTAAACCGGGATATAATTCACCCCTCCACTTT. It specifies CASSYSKPGYNSPLHF.

The V call is TRBV2, the J call TRBJ2-1; D is ambiguous. V dropped 10 bases and J dropped 0 bases, with 28 bases sitting between them. This CDR3 spans 19 amino acids. Germline V gene sequence: CDR1 SNHLY, CDR2 FYNNEI. The CDR3 coding sequence is TGTGCCATCCACCCACAAGCTAGGAGCCCCCCCGGCTCCTACAATGAGCAGTTCTTC. Protein sequence: CAIHPQARSPPGSYNEQFF.